The clone carrying this TCR beta chain was detected once. This sample was taken from a study of Ad26.COV2.S vaccination and SARS-CoV-2 variants. V lost 6 bases, J lost 5 bases, and 10 bases stayed unmatched. Germline V gene data show CDR1 as ENHRY and CDR2 as SYGVKD. CDR3 length: 16 amino acids. Profiling relied on immunoSEQ multiplex PCR, and the TCRdb table lists in-frame clones only, not all of them. This sample has about 180,000 clones, with around 88% found just once. The clonotype comes from a human donor who had recovered from COVID-19. The sequencing used peripheral blood, collected after recovery from COVID-19. J is TRBJ2-1 and V is TRBV10-3; 10 bases map to TRBD2. CDR3 protein: CAIRPTTSGSHNEQFF. CDR3 nucleotides: TGTGCCATCAGACCCACGACTAGCGGGTCCCACAATGAGCAGTTCTTC.